This T cell receptor (beta chain) was observed in a study of CD8+CD57+ T cells in acquired aplastic anemia listed by TCRdb under 2018. For the wider study: On average, sorted CD4+ and CD8+ cells yielded approximately 3 ug of extracted DNA, with a range of about 0.17 to 27.4 ug. Mean read counts for healthy donor samples were around 10 million for CD4+ cells and roughly 12 million for CD8+ cells.

In this study, sorted CD4+ and CD8+ T cells from the blood of healthy subjects and of severe aplastic anemia patients had their TCR repertoires deep-sequenced. Ficoll-Paque density gradient centrifugation was used to isolate peripheral blood mononuclear cells. Before DNA extraction, CD4+ and CD8+ T cells were sorted with FACS or magnetic beads. Via the germline V gene, CDR1 is MGHRA and CDR2 YSYEKL. The CDR3 has 16 amino acids, counting the end cysteine and phenylalanine. The sequence is cut down to CDR3 DNA, 48 bases in frame from base 1. V is clipped by 0 bases and J by 4 bases, and the sequence between their germline boundaries is 15 bases long. Genomic DNA served as template for TCR beta VDJ combination and CDR3 sequence profiling. TCR repertoire sequencing was run on an Illumina HiSeq 2000. From the authors' description of their analysis: Repertoires were assessed using TRBV/TRBJ rearrangement plots, CDR3 size and DJ length profiles, and Simpson's diversity index. The immunodominant clone was defined as the most abundant DNA sequence in deep sequencing data. CDR3 amino acid sequences were checked for sharing across subjects and were also compared against the VDJdb database and published repertoires. In TCRdb, the public reads were trimmed at Q25 with fastp and aligned with MiXCR, with productive beta chains retained. Rows matching on CDR3 protein sequence are summarized as one entry with the most common DNA and genes. The V and J calls, along with clone size, are taken from TCRdb and not from the paper's own processing. In all, the sample holds 190,000 or so distinct CDR3 sequences, and around 60% of those were seen once. Of the sample, 25% to 30% falls within the top ten clones.

This clonotype was picked up many times. The specificity of this receptor is unknown. No base quality information exists; no much larger clone differs at one position. Overall study results and their limits: Between patients and healthy controls, no significant difference in CD8+ Simpson's diversity was found (P=0.060). Around 28 CD8+ CDR3 sequences were found to be shared between patients and controls, but these sequences appeared to be highly expressed in patients and within the immunodominant clones of the patients.

The receptor comes from a human donor in good health. Rearrangement joined TRBV4-1 to TRBJ1-2; a tentative D call is TRBD1 (5 bases match). The specimen was sorted CD4+, CD8+, or CD8+CD57+ T cells (not recorded which) from PBMCs. The DNA reads as follows: TGCGCCAGCAGCCAAGACCGGGACGGGGGATCCTATGGCTACACCTTC. This encodes CASSQDRDGGSYGYTF.